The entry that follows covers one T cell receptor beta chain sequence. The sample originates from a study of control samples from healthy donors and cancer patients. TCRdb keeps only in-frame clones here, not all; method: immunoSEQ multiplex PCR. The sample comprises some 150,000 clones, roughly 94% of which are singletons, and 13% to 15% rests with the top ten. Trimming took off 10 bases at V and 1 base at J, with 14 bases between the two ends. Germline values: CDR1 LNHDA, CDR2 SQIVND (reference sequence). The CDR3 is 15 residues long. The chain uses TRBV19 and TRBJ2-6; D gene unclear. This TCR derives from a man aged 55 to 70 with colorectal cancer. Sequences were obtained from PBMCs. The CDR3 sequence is CATHLTHSGANVLTF. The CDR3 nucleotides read TGTGCCACTCACCTGACTCATTCTGGGGCCAACGTCCTGACTTTC.